The TCR beta chain under discussion was sequenced for a study of STAT5B mutations in CD4+ large granular lymphocyte leukemia. Study in general: The CDR3 'QG' motif was associated with a particular HLA allele among healthy donors.

The assay was run at survey level. Method: immunoSEQ multiplex PCR; TCRdb's copy keeps in-frame clones and lacks some. The sample holds roughly 30,000 clones, over 60% seen once. Sequenced: CD4+ T cells from blood buffy coats. This clonotype originated in a human donor in good health.

The CDR3 protein is CASSLGSRDTAFF. Written as DNA, the CDR3 is TGTGCCAGCAGCTTAGGCTCCCGGGACACAGCTTTCTTT. The chain joins TRBV11-3 to TRBJ1-1; D is perhaps TRBD1 (6 bases). CDR3 length: 13 amino acids. V lost 1 base and J lost 10, with 13 bases in between. Germline-derived CDR1 and CDR2 are SGHNT and YENEEA. Full variable domain (rest looked up from reference TRBV11-3 and TRBJ1-1): EAGVVQSPRYKIIEKKQPVAFWCNPISGHNTLYWYLQNLGQGPELLIRYENEEAVDDSQLPKDRFSAERLKGVDSTLKIQPAELGDSAVYLCASSLGSRDTAFFGQGTRLTVV.